This T cell receptor (beta chain) emerged from a study of T cells after yellow fever vaccination. As for the study in general: For low cell numbers, libraries were made with SMART-Seq v4 Ultra Low Input.

The TCR cDNA carried a universal primer site and UMIs from 5'RACE template switching. TCRdb processed the 5' RACE reads anew with MiXCR; each CDR3 protein has one entry. The table records some 240,000 distinct CDR3 sequences, 5.2% of them present only once. This CDR3 is 14 amino acids long. V was clipped by 4 bases and J by 1 base, with 8 bases between them. The V gene's germline CDR1 is SGDLS and CDR2 YYNGEE. Study-level results: Detected again after the booster were most primary-vaccination clones, at almost 97% CD4 and 70% to 90% CD8.

A few counts support this clonotype. Its cognate antigen is unknown. Sequenced material: CD4+ T cells sorted from PBMCs, taken on the day of the yellow fever booster vaccination. The chain carries TRBV9 and TRBJ2-2; D call uncertain. The sequence derives from a man aged 18 to 30 who received the YFV17D yellow fever vaccine. CDR3 protein: CASSRGRNTGELFF. DNA of the CDR3: TGTGCCAGCAGCCGAGGACGGAACACCGGGGAGCTGTTTTTT.